One and the same sample provided the 27 T cell receptor beta chains below, sequenced in a study of OX40 agonist ivuxolimab in advanced cancers. TCRdb's table, derived via immunoSEQ multiplex PCR, lists solely in-frame clones and lacks some. This sample has fewer than 80,000 clones, with roughly 88% found just once. Material: CD4+ or CD8+ T cells sorted from blood, obtained in a trial of the OX40 agonist ivuxolimab. The source of these receptors is an adult with an advanced solid tumor such as melanoma, head and neck, liver or kidney cancer.

V gene TRBV2 combines with J gene TRBJ1-5; 8 nucleotides agree with TRBD1. The CDR3 runs to 16 residues. CDR1 is SNHLY and CDR2 is FYNNEI in the germline V gene. V trimming: 1 base; J trimming: 6 bases; junction bases outside the gene matches: 8. The CDR3 loop reads CASSEGTGSYGQPQHF. CDR3 in DNA: TGTGCCAGCAGTGAAGGGACAGGGAGTTACGGTCAGCCCCAGCATTTT.

V gene TRBV2 combines with J gene TRBJ2-7, with a possible D match to TRBD2 (7 bases). Trimming removed 6 bases from V and 3 bases from J, with 15 bases in between. This CDR3 spans 14 amino acids. Germline CDR1 is SNHLY and CDR2 is FYNNEI. The CDR3 DNA is TGTGCCAGCAGGGGGAGGGGGTTCCTCTACGAGCAGTACTTC. Protein: CASRGRGFLYEQYF.

This sequence joins TRBV10-3 and TRBJ1-2, with TRBD1 matching over 9 bases. Looked up from germline, CDR1 is ENHRY and CDR2 is SYGVKD. The length of the CDR3 is 14 residues. V shed 0 bases and J 7 bases; nucleotides not matched to a gene: 3. The CDR3 here is CAISESGQGFGYTF. In DNA form, the CDR3 reads TGTGCCATCAGTGAGTCGGGACAGGGTTTTGGCTACACCTTC.

J is TRBJ2-3 and V is TRBV19; D unclear. Trimming took 7 bases from V and 6 from J, leaving 14 bases between them. The germline V gene encodes CDR1 LNHDA and CDR2 SQIVND (reference sequence). There are 13 residues in the CDR3. The CDR3 DNA follows: TGTGCCAGTACCCCCAGGTCCTATGATACGCAGTATTTT. This gives the protein CASTPRSYDTQYF.

This chain joins TRBV10-2 and TRBJ2-2; D might be TRBD2 (7 bases). There are 16 residues in the CDR3. Trimming left V 0 bases short and J 7 bases short, with 15 bases between. Germline CDR1 and CDR2: WSHSY and SAAADI. As DNA, the CDR3 is TGCGCCAGCAGTGAGTCGAGAGGGGGGGCAATCGGGGAGCTGTTTTTT. This translates into CASSESRGGAIGELFF.

The chain employs TRBV6-1 and TRBJ1-2; D might be TRBD1 (5 bases). The ends were cut back, 10 bases at V and 8 bases at J, with 20 bases in the middle. Germline-derived CDR1 and CDR2 are MNHNS and SASEGT. There are 13 residues in the CDR3. The CDR3 region has the DNA TGTGCCACTGTCAACCGGGACCCTGGGGGCTACACCTTC. As protein: CATVNRDPGGYTF.

The rearrangement uses TRBV5-1 and TRBJ2-3; 8 bases are shared with TRBD2. CDR3 length equals 15 residues. Germline trimming cut 0 bases from V and 2 bases from J; bases unmatched to any gene: 2. Germline V gives CDR1 SGHRS, CDR2 YFSETQ. This chain's CDR3 is CASSLGLAPTDTQYF. The DNA for the CDR3 is TGCGCCAGCAGCTTGGGACTAGCGCCCACAGATACGCAGTATTTT.

About this clone itself: Other DNA sequences within the sample encode an identical CDR3. This chain connects TRBV4-2 to TRBJ2-1; D unresolved. V lost 0 bases and J lost 10, with 13 bases in between. This CDR3 region has 14 residues. Looked up from germline, CDR1 is LGHNA and CDR2 is YNFKEQ. The CDR3 region has the DNA TGTGCCAGCAGCCAAGACGGGTCGTCGGACGAGCAGTTCTTC. This translates into CASSQDGSSDEQFF.

The J gene is TRBJ2-6, the V gene TRBV2, with D unresolved. The CDR3 length is 14 residues. Per the germline V gene, CDR1 is SNHLY and CDR2 is FYNNEI. Trimming removed 4 bases from V and 0 bases from J, with 4 bases in between. CDR3 protein: CASSGYSGANVLTF. In nucleotides, the CDR3 is TGTGCCAGCAGTGGGTACTCTGGGGCCAACGTCCTGACTTTC.

The chain carries TRBV10-3 and TRBJ2-2; perhaps D is TRBD1 or TRBD2 (6 bases each). This CDR3 region has 15 residues. With 6 bases removed from V and 5 bases from J, the gap between germline ends came to 16 bases. The germline V gene has CDR1 ENHRY and CDR2 SYGVKD. CDR3 in amino acids: CAISPSGAGTGELFF. The CDR3 DNA sequence: TGTGCCATCAGCCCATCGGGGGCGGGTACCGGGGAGCTGTTTTTT.

The rearrangement uses TRBV6-5 and TRBJ1-6; D is ambiguous. This CDR3 has 15 amino acids. In germline, CDR1 is MNHEY, CDR2 SVGAGI. With 2 bases removed from V and 9 bases from J, the gap between germline ends came to 14 bases. This CDR3 reads CASSYGVGYGSPLHF. In DNA, the CDR3 is TGTGCCAGCAGTTACGGGGTGGGATATGGTTCACCCCTCCACTTT.

This chain uses TRBV7-6 with TRBJ1-2, with 8 bases identical to TRBD1. There are 15 residues in the CDR3. Trimming removed 6 bases from V and 4 bases from J; junction bases left unmatched: 10. CDR1 and CDR2 from the germline V gene are SGHVS and FNYEAQ. DNA of the CDR3: TGTGCCAGCAGTTTGGGGGACAGGAGTTTCTATGGCTACACCTTC. Its protein product is CASSLGDRSFYGYTF. The variable domain in full, with the rest retrieved from reference TRBV7-6 and TRBJ1-2, is GAGVSQSPRYKVTKRGQDVALRCDPISGHVSLYWYRQALGQGPEFLTYFNYEAQQDKSGLPNDRFSAERPEGSISTLTIQRTEQRDSAMYRCASSLGDRSFYGYTFGSGTRLTVV.

CDR3 in DNA: TGTGCCAGCGACGGGCAGGGAGACTCACCCCTCCACTTT. The encoded protein is CASDGQGDSPLHF. The V call is TRBV7-9, the J call TRBJ1-6; possibly TRBD1 for D (5 bases). Trimming shortened V by 8 bases and J by 10 bases, and 15 bases separated the two germline ends. CDR3 size: 13 residues. Germline CDR1 SEHNR, CDR2 FQNEAQ (reference sequence).

The chain couples TRBV9 to TRBJ2-1; D is possibly TRBD2 (5 bases). Trimming removed 3 bases at V and 1 base at J, with 11 bases between. The CDR3 is made up of 15 amino acids. Germline lookup yields CDR1 SGDLS and CDR2 YYNGEE. CDR3 region: CASSDRGGSYNEQFF. The DNA for the CDR3 is TGTGCCAGCAGCGACCGGGGTGGGTCCTACAATGAGCAGTTCTTC.

This clone qualifies as medium-sized. V is TRBV7-8 and J is TRBJ1-2; TRBD1 agrees at 8 bases. Germline loops: CDR1 SGHVS, CDR2 FQNEAQ. This CDR3 contains 15 residues. Trimming removed 5 bases from V and 2 bases from J; junction bases left unmatched: 7. The CDR3 coding sequence is TGTGCCAGCAGCACCTGGACAGGGTGGAACTATGGCTACACCTTC. Protein: CASSTWTGWNYGYTF.

In DNA, the CDR3 is TGTGCCAGCAGCGAGCGGACGACGGGTTTGAATGAAAAACTGTTTTTT. Translation: CASSERTTGLNEKLFF. J is TRBJ1-4 and V is TRBV7-2; D unresolved. The CDR3 totals 16 residues. The germline CDR1 and CDR2 sequences are SGHTA and FQGNSA. Trimming took off 5 bases at V and 5 bases at J, with 18 bases between the two ends.

As for this clone: Other nucleotide sequences from this sample produce the same CDR3. The chain combines TRBV10-3 with TRBJ1-1, with D uncertain. V shed 3 bases and J shed 1 base, with 9 bases lying between them. This CDR3 is 14 amino acids long. Germline assignment: CDR1 ENHRY and CDR2 SYGVKD. CDR3 sequence: CAISEGQPNTEAFF. The CDR3 region has the DNA TGTGCCATCAGTGAAGGGCAGCCGAACACTGAAGCTTTCTTT.

Here the CDR3 DNA reads TGTGCCAGTAGTCTGTACAGGGGCGGTTTGACTGAAGCTTTCTTT. It translates to CASSLYRGGLTEAFF. This chain connects TRBV19 to TRBJ1-1; 7 bases are a match to TRBD1. V was pared by 5 bases and J by 5 bases, with 11 bases of the junction left unmatched. This CDR3 has 15 amino acids. Germline V lookup: CDR1 LNHDA, CDR2 SQIVND (reference sequence).

V gene TRBV10-3 combines with J gene TRBJ2-3, with D possibly matching TRBD2 (6 bases). Trimming left V 10 bases short and J 1 base short, with 12 bases between. The CDR3 sequence is 13 residues long. From germline, CDR1 is ENHRY and CDR2 SYGVKD. The CDR3 region has the DNA TGTGCCACAGCCCCGGGGGGCACAGATACGCAGTATTTT. It is translated as CATAPGGTDTQYF.

This chain links TRBV10-3 with TRBJ1-1; a possible D gene is TRBD1 (5 bases). CDR1 is ENHRY, CDR2 SYGVKD, per germline. Trimming took 6 bases from V and 1 from J, leaving 6 bases between them. The CDR3 is made up of 12 amino acids. Written as DNA, the CDR3 is TGTGCCATCAGGGGGACGAACACTGAAGCTTTCTTT. This codes for CAIRGTNTEAFF.

J is TRBJ1-5 and V is TRBV2; possibly TRBD1 for D (6 bases). CDR1 is SNHLY, CDR2 FYNNEI, per germline. CDR3 length: 14 amino acids. Between the trimmed V and J ends, which lost 2 bases and 5 bases, there was a span of 10 bases. CDR3 coding DNA: TGTGCCAGCAGTGAACGGGACACCTATCAGCCCCAGCATTTT. Translated, it gives CASSERDTYQPQHF. Full variable domain (missing parts from reference TRBV2 and TRBJ1-5): EPEVTQTPSHQVTQMGQEVILRCVPISNHLYFYWYRQILGQKVEFLVSFYNNEISEKSEIFDDQFSVERPDGSNFTLKIRSTKLEDSAMYFCASSERDTYQPQHFGDGTRLSIL.

J is TRBJ1-6 and V is TRBV7-6; D call uncertain. Trimming took off 0 bases at V and 7 bases at J, with 7 bases between the two ends. CDR1 SGHVS and CDR2 FNYEAQ come from the germline V gene. CDR3 length: 14 residues. CDR3 DNA sequence: TGTGCCAGCAGCTTAGCAGGAAGAAATTCACCCCTCCACTTT. This codes for CASSLAGRNSPLHF.

V usage is TRBV20-1 and J usage is TRBJ2-7; a possible D gene is TRBD1 (6 bases). With 4 bases removed from V and 6 bases from J, the gap between germline ends came to 7 bases. The CDR3 contains 10 residues. Germline V lookup: CDR1 DFQATT, CDR2 SNEGSKA (reference sequence). The CDR3 spells CSATGVEQYF. Here the CDR3 DNA reads TGCAGTGCTACAGGGGTCGAGCAGTACTTC.

J is TRBJ2-2 and V is TRBV11-2, with D uncertain. Between the trimmed V and J ends, which lost 5 bases and 3 bases, there was a span of 13 bases. Germline CDR1 and CDR2: SGHAT and FQNNGV. The CDR3 has 15 residues. The CDR3 protein is CASSPRQVDTGELFF. The CDR3, as DNA: TGTGCCAGCAGCCCGCGACAAGTGGACACCGGGGAGCTGTTTTTT.

The chain combines TRBV2 with TRBJ2-5; D remains unclear. The V end lost 6 bases, the J end lost 4 bases, and 6 bases lay between the germline ends. The CDR3 covers 11 residues. Germline loops: CDR1 SNHLY, CDR2 FYNNEI. The CDR3 protein is CASSRGETQYF. CDR3 nucleotides: TGTGCCAGCAGCAGAGGAGAGACCCAGTACTTC.

V usage is TRBV4-2 and J usage is TRBJ1-2, with D unclear. V lost 1 base to trimming and J lost 2 bases, with 14 bases between them. This CDR3 contains 16 residues. The germline V gene encodes CDR1 LGHNA and CDR2 YNFKEQ. The chain's CDR3 is CASSQGVMEQNYGYTF. CDR3 bases: TGTGCCAGCAGCCAAGGTGTGATGGAGCAGAACTATGGCTACACCTTC.

The J gene is TRBJ1-2, the V gene TRBV14; D remains ambiguous. Trimming cost V 1 base and J 5 bases, with 5 bases left between them. CDR3 size: 12 residues. Germline V gene data show CDR1 as SGHDN and CDR2 as FVKESK. The CDR3 protein is CASSQGQYGYTF. CDR3 coding DNA: TGTGCCAGCAGCCAAGGGCAGTATGGCTACACCTTC.